The 15 T cell receptor beta chains below all came from one sample that was sequenced in a study of T cell responses to AZD1222 COVID-19 vaccine. Clones were sequenced by immunoSEQ multiplex PCR, and TCRdb holds only the in-frame ones, with some missing. The sample has approximately 150,000 clones; roughly 92% are singletons. The sequencing used peripheral blood, collected on day 0 of AZD1222 vaccination. The receptors here all came from an adult in good health.

This chain connects TRBV5-1 to TRBJ2-2; D not certain. Germline loops: CDR1 SGHRS, CDR2 YFSETQ. Trimming stripped 3 bases from V and 4 bases from J, with 7 bases between. The CDR3 has 13 residues. CDR3 nucleotide sequence: TGCGCCAGCAGCTCGAGAAGCACCGGGGAGCTGTTTTTT. Its translation: CASSSRSTGELFF.

V gene TRBV21-1 combines with J gene TRBJ1-3; TRBD1 was called by the table and not checked on the DNA. TRBV21-1 is flagged as a pseudogene. The CDR3 has 18 amino acids. CDR3 residues: CASSKSSNLTGVGNTIYF. CDR3 DNA sequence: TGTGCCAGCAGCAAATCCAGCAACTTGACAGGGGTGGGAAACACCATATATTTT.

The chain employs TRBV11-2 and TRBJ2-3; 7 bases align to TRBD2. The CDR3 contains 12 residues. J gave up 9 bases and V 5 bases, and 5 bases lay outside the gene matches. Germline values: CDR1 SGHAT, CDR2 FQNNGV. The CDR3 loop is CASSRDYQTQYF. In DNA form, the CDR3 reads TGTGCCAGCAGCCGGGACTATCAGACGCAGTATTTT.

V is TRBV5-1 and J is TRBJ1-4; D is unresolved. V shed 0 bases and J shed 0 bases, with 6 bases lying between them. The CDR3 covers 15 residues. CDR1 SGHRS and CDR2 YFSETQ come from the germline V gene. CDR3 DNA: TGCGCCAGCAGCTTGGGTCACGCAACTAATGAAAAACTGTTTTTT. As protein: CASSLGHATNEKLFF.

The chain couples TRBV14 to TRBJ1-2, with 11 bases that match TRBD1. This CDR3 contains 15 residues. Germline V gene sequence: CDR1 SGHDN, CDR2 FVKESK. After removal of 4 bases from V and 4 bases from J, the junction contained 5 bases not matched to a gene. In nucleotides, the CDR3 is TGTGCCAGCAGCCCACGAGGACAGGGGGCCTATGGCTACACCTTC. Amino acids: CASSPRGQGAYGYTF.

The rearrangement joins TRBV28 to TRBJ1-1; D gene uncertain. The CDR3 spans 12 residues. CDR1 and CDR2 from the germline V gene are MDHEN and SYDVKM. V was pared by 7 bases and J by 2 bases, with 8 bases between. CDR3 region: CASNPTNTEAFF. CDR3 DNA: TGTGCCAGCAATCCAACAAACACTGAAGCTTTCTTT.

The chain carries TRBV6-5 and TRBJ2-4, with D possibly TRBD2 on 5 matching bases. This CDR3 contains 14 residues. CDR1 and CDR2 from the germline V gene are MNHEY and SVGAGI. Between the trimmed V and J ends, which lost 8 bases and 0 bases, there was a span of 11 bases. In DNA, the CDR3 is TGTGCCAGCGGGCCGGCGGGAGCCAAAAACATTCAGTACTTC. This translates into CASGPAGAKNIQYF.

The rearrangement links TRBV30 to TRBJ1-5; the D is unclear. V dropped 0 bases and J dropped 2 bases, with 8 bases sitting between them. The CDR3 runs to 14 residues. Germline V lookup: CDR1 GTSNPN, CDR2 SVGIG (reference sequence). This CDR3 reads CAWSVGLGNQPQHF. CDR3 DNA sequence: TGTGCCTGGAGTGTAGGGTTAGGCAATCAGCCCCAGCATTTT.

The chain has TRBV27 and TRBJ1-4; TRBD1 might be the D (5 bases). Germline lookup yields CDR1 MNHEY and CDR2 SMNVEV (reference sequence). Trimming left V 4 bases short and J 7 bases short, with 13 bases between. The CDR3 is 14 residues long. Here the CDR3 DNA reads TGTGCCAGCAGTTCCAGGGTGTTAAGTGAAAAACTGTTTTTT. Residues: CASSSRVLSEKLFF.

This chain links TRBV3-1 (or the pseudogene TRBV3-2) with TRBJ2-7, with 9 bases aligning to TRBD1. CDR1 and CDR2 from the germline V gene are LGHDT and YNNKEL (reference sequence). This CDR3 region has 15 residues. V was pared by 4 bases and J by 2 bases, with 6 bases of the junction left unmatched. CDR3 residues: CASSRSGQGPYEQYF. In nucleotides, the CDR3 is TGTGCCAGCAGCCGCTCGGGACAGGGTCCCTACGAGCAGTACTTC.

This sequence joins TRBV4-2 and TRBJ2-2; no definite D call. The V and J ends lost 4 bases and 8 bases respectively, with 11 bases between them. Germline lookup yields CDR1 LGHNA and CDR2 YNFKEQ. This CDR3 is built from 13 residues. CDR3 residues: CASSPLGWGELFF. The CDR3 region has the DNA TGTGCCAGCAGCCCCCTGGGGTGGGGGGAGCTGTTTTTT.

The rearrangement joins TRBV5-1 to TRBJ1-1; no clear D. This CDR3 has 14 residues. Trimming pared 1 base from V and 1 base from J, leaving 8 bases between. The germline V gene has CDR1 SGHRS and CDR2 YFSETQ. CDR3 loop: CASSLQATNTEAFF. CDR3 bases: TGCGCCAGCAGCTTGCAGGCTACGAACACTGAAGCTTTCTTT.

This rearrangement joins TRBV25-1 to TRBJ1-6, with D unclear. The V and J ends lost 3 bases and 5 bases respectively, with 14 bases between them. This CDR3 comprises 16 residues. Germline CDR1 and CDR2: MGHDK and SYGVNS. The DNA of the CDR3 is TGTGCCAGCAGTGAGCACCCCGGCAGCAATAATTCACCCCTCCACTTT. Translated, it gives CASSEHPGSNNSPLHF.

The CDR3 sequence: CASSYSTDRDEQYF. The CDR3 DNA reads TGTGCCAGCAGTTATTCCACGGACAGGGACGAGCAGTACTTC. The chain has TRBV6-9 and TRBJ2-7; 8 nucleotides line up with TRBD1. The germline CDR1 and CDR2 sequences are MNHGY and SVAAGI. This CDR3 has 14 amino acids. With V trimmed by 0 bases and J by 5 bases, 3 bases remained unmatched.

The table lists this clone with a few counts. The genes are TRBV19 and TRBJ1-1; 9 nucleotides agree with TRBD1. Germline lookup yields CDR1 LNHDA and CDR2 SQIVND (reference sequence). The J segment lost 1 base and the V segment lost 5 bases, leaving 5 bases of the junction unmatched. This CDR3 spans 15 amino acids. CDR3 nucleotides: TGTGCCAGTAGTCTGGACAGGGGCGAGAACACTGAAGCTTTCTTT. Translating gives CASSLDRGENTEAFF.